The T cell receptor (beta chain) described here comes from a study of cytomegalovirus exposure and HLA in healthy donors. Study-wide findings and caveats: The listing of 160 or so TCR beta chains classed them as cytomegalovirus-associated. Later analysis suggested links between common viral pathogens and several top significant clusters.

A note on this clone: Antigen unknown.

A multiplex PCR was run with 60 Vbeta primers and 13 Jbeta primers. Method: immunoSEQ multiplex PCR; TCRdb's copy keeps in-frame clones and lacks some. The table has some 110,000 clones, roughly 80% seen once. The sample was PBMCs. The sequence was collected from a man aged 50-60 years in good health and CMV-seronegative.

This CDR3 is CASSLEGAPRETQYF. CDR3 bases: TGCGCCAGCAGCTTGGAGGGGGCCCCGAGGGAGACCCAGTACTTC. The rearrangement links TRBV5-1 to TRBJ2-5; 7 nucleotides match TRBD1. The CDR3 consists of 15 residues. Germline CDR1 SGHRS, CDR2 YFSETQ. V lost 0 bases and J lost 5; bases outside the gene matches: 7.